This entry features one T cell receptor (beta chain) sequence. The time point denotes: new active TB diagnosis, blood taken before or within 7 days of starting treatment. Germline assignment: CDR1 PRHDT and CDR2 FYEKMQ (reference sequence). V shed 5 bases and J 2 bases; nucleotides not matched to a gene: 4. This CDR3 is 14 amino acids long. The source of the sample is a study of T cells in tuberculosis. TCRdb keeps only in-frame clones here, not all; method: immunoSEQ multiplex PCR. The table includes about 49,000 clones, 90% to 95% detected once. J is TRBJ2-5 and V is TRBV13; 8 nucleotides agree with TRBD1. This specimen consisted of PBMCs, obtained at tuberculosis diagnosis. The origin of this receptor is an adult with tuberculosis. CDR3 amino acids: CASSRGQGQETQYF. CDR3 nucleotide sequence: TGTGCCAGCAGCCGTGGACAGGGTCAAGAGACCCAGTACTTC.